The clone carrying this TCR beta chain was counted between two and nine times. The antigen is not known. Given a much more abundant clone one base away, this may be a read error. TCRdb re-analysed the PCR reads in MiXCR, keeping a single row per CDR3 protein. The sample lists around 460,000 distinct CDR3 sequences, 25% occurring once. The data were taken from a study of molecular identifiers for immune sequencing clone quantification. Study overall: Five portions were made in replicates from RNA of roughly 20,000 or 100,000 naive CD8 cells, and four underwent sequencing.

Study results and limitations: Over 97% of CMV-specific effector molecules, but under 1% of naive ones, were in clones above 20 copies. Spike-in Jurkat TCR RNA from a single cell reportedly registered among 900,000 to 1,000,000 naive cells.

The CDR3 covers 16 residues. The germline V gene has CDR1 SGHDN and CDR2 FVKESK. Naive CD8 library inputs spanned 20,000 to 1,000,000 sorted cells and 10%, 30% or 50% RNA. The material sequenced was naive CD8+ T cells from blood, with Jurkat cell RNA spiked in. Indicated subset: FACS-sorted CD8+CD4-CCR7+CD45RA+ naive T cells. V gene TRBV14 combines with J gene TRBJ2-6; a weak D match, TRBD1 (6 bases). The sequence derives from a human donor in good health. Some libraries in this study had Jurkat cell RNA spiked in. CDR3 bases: TGTGCCAGCAGCCCTTTCGACAGGTCTGAGGCCATCGTCCTGACTTTC. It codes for CASSPFDRSEAIVLTF.